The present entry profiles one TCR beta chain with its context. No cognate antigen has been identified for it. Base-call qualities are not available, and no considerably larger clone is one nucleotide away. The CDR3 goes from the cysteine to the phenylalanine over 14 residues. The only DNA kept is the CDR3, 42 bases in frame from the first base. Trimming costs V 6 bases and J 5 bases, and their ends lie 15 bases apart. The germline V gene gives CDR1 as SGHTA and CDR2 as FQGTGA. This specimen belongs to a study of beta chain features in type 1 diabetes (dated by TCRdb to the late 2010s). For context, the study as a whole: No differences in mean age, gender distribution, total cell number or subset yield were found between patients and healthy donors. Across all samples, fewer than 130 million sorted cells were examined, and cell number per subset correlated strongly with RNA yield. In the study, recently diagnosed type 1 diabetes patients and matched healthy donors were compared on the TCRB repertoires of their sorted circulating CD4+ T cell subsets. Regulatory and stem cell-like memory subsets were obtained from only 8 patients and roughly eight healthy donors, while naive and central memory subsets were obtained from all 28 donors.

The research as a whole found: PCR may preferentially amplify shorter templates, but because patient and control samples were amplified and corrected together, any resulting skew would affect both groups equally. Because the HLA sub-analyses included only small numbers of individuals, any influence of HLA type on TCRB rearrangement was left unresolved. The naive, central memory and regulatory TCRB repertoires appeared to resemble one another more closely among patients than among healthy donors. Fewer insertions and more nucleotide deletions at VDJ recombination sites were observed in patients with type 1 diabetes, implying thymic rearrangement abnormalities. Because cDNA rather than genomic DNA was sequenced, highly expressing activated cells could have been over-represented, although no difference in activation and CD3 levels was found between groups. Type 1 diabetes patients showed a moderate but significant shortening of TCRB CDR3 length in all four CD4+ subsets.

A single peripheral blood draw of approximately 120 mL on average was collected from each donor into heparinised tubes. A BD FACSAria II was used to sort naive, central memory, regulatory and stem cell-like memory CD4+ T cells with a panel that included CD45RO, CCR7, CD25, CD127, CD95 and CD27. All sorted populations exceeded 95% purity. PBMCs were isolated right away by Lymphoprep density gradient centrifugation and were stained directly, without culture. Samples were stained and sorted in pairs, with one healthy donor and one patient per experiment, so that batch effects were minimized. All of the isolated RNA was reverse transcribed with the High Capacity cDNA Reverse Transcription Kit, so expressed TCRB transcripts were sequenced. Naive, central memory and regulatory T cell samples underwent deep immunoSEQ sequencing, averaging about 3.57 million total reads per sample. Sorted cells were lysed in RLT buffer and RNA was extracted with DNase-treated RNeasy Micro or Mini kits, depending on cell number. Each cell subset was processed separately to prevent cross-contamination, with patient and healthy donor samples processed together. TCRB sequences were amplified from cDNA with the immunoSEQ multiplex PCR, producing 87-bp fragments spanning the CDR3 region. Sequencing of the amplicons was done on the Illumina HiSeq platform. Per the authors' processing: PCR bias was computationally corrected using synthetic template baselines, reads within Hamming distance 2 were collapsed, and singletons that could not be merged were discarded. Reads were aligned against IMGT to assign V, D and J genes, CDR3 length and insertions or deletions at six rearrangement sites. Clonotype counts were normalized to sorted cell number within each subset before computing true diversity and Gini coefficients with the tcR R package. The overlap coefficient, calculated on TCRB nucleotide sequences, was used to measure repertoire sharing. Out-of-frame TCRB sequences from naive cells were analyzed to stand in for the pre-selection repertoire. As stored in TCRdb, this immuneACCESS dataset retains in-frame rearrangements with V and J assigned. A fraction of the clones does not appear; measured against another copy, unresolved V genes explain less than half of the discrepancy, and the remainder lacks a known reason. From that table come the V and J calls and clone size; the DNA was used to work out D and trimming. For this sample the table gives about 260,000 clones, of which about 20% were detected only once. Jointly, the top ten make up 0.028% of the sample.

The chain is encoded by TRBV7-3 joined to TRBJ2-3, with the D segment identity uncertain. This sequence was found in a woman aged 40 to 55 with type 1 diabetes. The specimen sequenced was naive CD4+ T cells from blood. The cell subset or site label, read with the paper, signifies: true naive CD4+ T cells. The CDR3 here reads CASRLGVGEDTQYF. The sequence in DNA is TGTGCCAGCAGGCTAGGAGTCGGTGAAGATACGCAGTATTTT.